This T cell receptor (beta chain) was observed in a study of CD8 T cells in ankylosing spondylitis. Findings of the study overall: The authors reported significant enrichment of disease-linked clones in matched ankylosing spondylitis synovial fluid. Peripheral blood samples showed relatively rare disease-linked clones, and these clones were CD8+. Ankylosing spondylitis blood appeared to carry a characteristic TCR beta motif of several highly homologous variants. Earlier studies detected some motif variants in reactive arthritis synovial fluid and blood.

TCRdb itself ran the 5' RACE reads through MiXCR, one entry per CDR3 protein. The profile covers under 250,000 distinct CDR3 sequences, with more than 5.5% appearing a single time and 13% to 15% taken by the ten largest. Germline V gene sequence: CDR1 MNHNS, CDR2 SASEGT. This CDR3 has 16 residues. Trimming took 8 bases from V and 0 from J, leaving 19 bases between them. There are a few counts of this clonotype. Antigen unknown. The V gene is TRBV6-1, the J gene TRBJ1-1, with D tentatively TRBD1 (6 bases). Material: blood, either unsorted or a sorted T cell fraction (not recorded which). The sequence derives from a male donor with ankylosing spondylitis. The CDR3 loop is CASFIGRGQMNTEAFF. As DNA, the CDR3 is TGTGCCAGCTTTATTGGCCGGGGGCAAATGAACACTGAAGCTTTCTTT.